These 23 T cell receptor beta chains were all obtained from the same sample, sequenced in a study of blood T cell repertoires in COVID-19. Some clones are missing from TCRdb's copy, which holds only in-frame ones; the method was immunoSEQ multiplex PCR. The sample lists about 250,000 clones, almost 85% seen once, with 4% in the top ten. Input material: peripheral blood. These receptors were obtained from a man in his fifties or sixties with acute or convalescent COVID-19.

The V and J genes are TRBV7-9 and TRBJ2-3; 9 bases are a match to TRBD1. Germline trimming cut 7 bases from V and 2 bases from J; bases unmatched to any gene: 7. The length of the CDR3 is 15 residues. Germline values: CDR1 SEHNR, CDR2 FQNEAQ (reference sequence). The CDR3 loop reads CASTLGTGYTDTQYF. Written as DNA, the CDR3 is TGTGCCAGCACCCTCGGGACAGGGTACACAGATACGCAGTATTTT.

The chain has TRBV15 and TRBJ2-1; no clear D. The CDR3 contains 14 residues. The V end lost 0 bases, the J end lost 7 bases, and 10 bases lay between the germline ends. Germline V gives CDR1 LNHNV, CDR2 YYDKDF (reference sequence). CDR3 coding DNA: TGTGCCACCAGCAGAGAGCACGGTGAAAATGAGCAGTTCTTC. It codes for CATSREHGENEQFF.

V is TRBV27 and J is TRBJ1-4, with 8 bases identical to TRBD1. Trimming cost V 1 base and J 6 bases; bases outside gene matches: 7. Per the germline V gene, CDR1 is MNHEY and CDR2 is SMNVEV (reference sequence). The CDR3 contains 16 residues. The CDR3 loop reads CASSLFSDRVYEKLFF. The CDR3 bases are TGTGCCAGCAGTTTATTTTCGGACAGGGTTTATGAAAAACTGTTTTTT.

V usage is TRBV4-1 and J usage is TRBJ1-5; 8 bases are a match to TRBD1. From germline, CDR1 is MGHRA and CDR2 YSYEKL. The length of the CDR3 is 17 residues. The J segment lost 2 bases and the V segment lost 3 bases, leaving 9 bases of the junction unmatched. The CDR3 DNA is TGCGCCAGCAGCCACGCTTCCGGGACAGGTGGCAATCAGCCCCAGCATTTT. Encoded protein: CASSHASGTGGNQPQHF.

This clone showed up just a few times. The rearrangement joins TRBV6-4 to TRBJ2-6; TRBD1 might be the D (5 bases). The V gene lost 3 bases and the J gene lost 4 bases, with 10 bases spanning the gap. CDR1 is MRHNA, CDR2 SNTAGT, per germline. The CDR3 is made up of 15 amino acids. The CDR3 loop is CASSESGPGANVLTF. In nucleotides, the CDR3 is TGTGCCAGCAGTGAGTCAGGGCCCGGGGCCAACGTCCTGACTTTC.

The V call is TRBV30, the J call TRBJ1-2, with D perhaps TRBD1 (6 bases). Germline V gives CDR1 GTSNPN, CDR2 SVGIG (reference sequence). The V gene lost 2 bases and the J gene lost 4 bases, with 14 bases spanning the gap. The CDR3 length is 14 residues. The CDR3 is CAWSPDRSSYGYTF. CDR3 DNA: TGTGCCTGGAGTCCCGACAGGTCTTCCTATGGCTACACCTTC.

The V call is TRBV27, the J call TRBJ2-3; D is possibly TRBD2 (7 bases). Trimming pared 1 base from V and 3 bases from J, leaving 11 bases between. The CDR3 has 15 residues. Germline V lookup: CDR1 MNHEY, CDR2 SMNVEV (reference sequence). The CDR3 DNA sequence: TGTGCCAGCAGTTTATTAGGGGGGGAAACAGATACGCAGTATTTT. Amino acids: CASSLLGGETDTQYF.

V usage is TRBV7-2 and J usage is TRBJ1-3; unclear D gene. The CDR3 extends over 16 amino acids. Looked up from germline, CDR1 is SGHTA and CDR2 is FQGNSA. Trimming left V 2 bases short and J 0 bases short, with 11 bases between. This CDR3 reads CASSLIRRASGNTIYF. As DNA, the CDR3 is TGTGCCAGCAGCTTAATTAGGAGAGCCTCTGGAAACACCATATATTTT.

This sequence joins TRBV5-1 and TRBJ2-1; 7 positions match TRBD2. CDR1 SGHRS and CDR2 YFSETQ come from the germline V gene. This CDR3 has 15 residues. The J segment lost 8 bases and the V segment lost 0 bases, leaving 8 bases of the junction unmatched. The CDR3 bases are TGCGCCAGCAGCTTGGGAAGCGGGGAGAGCGATGAGCAGTTCTTC. It yields the protein CASSLGSGESDEQFF.

The V call is TRBV12-3 or TRBV12-4, the J call TRBJ1-5; perhaps TRBD1 as D (5 bases). The CDR3 has 12 residues. Trimming removed 4 bases at V and 6 bases at J, with 7 bases between. The CDR3 reads CASSSQGQPQHF. CDR3 DNA sequence: TGTGCCAGCAGTTCCCAGGGTCAGCCCCAGCATTTT.

The chain joins TRBV24-1 to TRBJ2-1, with no clear D. V lost 5 bases and J 5 bases, leaving 3 bases between the germline ends. The CDR3 has 11 residues. Germline V gene lookup returns CDR1 KGHDR and CDR2 SFDVKD. DNA for the CDR3: TGTGCCACCAGTGTCAACAATGAGCAGTTCTTC. As protein: CATSVNNEQFF.

The rearrangement links TRBV5-1 to TRBJ2-7, with 8 positions matching TRBD2. V dropped 4 bases and J dropped 0; count of bases not matched to a gene: 3. The CDR3 contains 14 residues. CDR1 is SGHRS, CDR2 YFSETQ, per germline. Here the CDR3 reads CASSVGLDSYEQYF. The CDR3 DNA reads TGCGCCAGCAGCGTGGGACTAGACTCCTACGAGCAGTACTTC.

The chain uses TRBV4-1 and TRBJ2-7; D possibly corresponds to TRBD2 (6 bases). V was trimmed by 1 base and J by 2 bases, leaving 12 bases between them. This CDR3 comprises 15 residues. Per the germline V gene, CDR1 is MGHRA and CDR2 is YSYEKL. The CDR3 loop reads CASSQVRESTYEQYF. In nucleotides, the CDR3 is TGCGCCAGCAGCCAAGTTCGGGAGTCCACCTACGAGCAGTACTTC.

This chain joins TRBV12-3 or TRBV12-4 and TRBJ1-1; D perhaps matches TRBD1 (5 bases). This CDR3 has 13 residues. Trimming took 2 bases from V and 4 from J, leaving 8 bases between them. The CDR3 nucleotides are TGTGCCAGCAGTTTATTCGGGGGCACTGAAGCTTTCTTT. As protein: CASSLFGGTEAFF.

The gene calls are TRBV9 and TRBJ2-2, with D maybe TRBD2 (6 bases). The CDR3 is 15 amino acids. Germline-derived CDR1 and CDR2 are SGDLS and YYNGEE. V gave up 6 bases and J gave up 7 bases, with 19 bases separating them. In DNA form, the CDR3 reads TGTGCCAGCAACCTTGGGGGGTACACGGGCGGGGAGCTGTTTTTT. It is translated as CASNLGGYTGGELFF.

The genes are TRBV28 and TRBJ1-5; maybe TRBD1 (5 bases). This CDR3 comprises 16 residues. CDR1 and CDR2 (germline): MDHEN, SYDVKM. V was pared by 3 bases and J by 1 base, with 13 bases between. The CDR3 coding sequence is TGTGCCAGCAGTTTCTGGAGGGGTTTAAGCAATCAGCCCCAGCATTTT. This codes for CASSFWRGLSNQPQHF.

V and J are TRBV5-5 and TRBJ2-2; D is perhaps TRBD2 (7 bases). V lost 4 bases and J 2 bases, leaving 18 bases between the germline ends. CDR3 length: 17 amino acids. Per germline, CDR1 SGHKS and CDR2 YYEKEE (reference sequence). CDR3 nucleotide sequence: TGTGCCAGCAGCCCCGCCCAGGGAGGGACAAACACCGGGGAGCTGTTTTTT. It yields the protein CASSPAQGGTNTGELFF.

The CDR3 coding sequence is TGCAGCGTTGATAGGGAGCATGGCTACACCTTC. This codes for CSVDREHGYTF. The V and J genes are TRBV29-1 and TRBJ1-2; the D is unclear. Germline CDR1 SQVTM, CDR2 ANQGSEA. The length of the CDR3 is 11 residues. With 3 bases removed from V and 6 bases from J, the gap between germline ends came to 8 bases.

The gene calls are TRBV30 and TRBJ2-3; TRBD2 matches 7 bases. The junction had 2 bases not matched to a gene; V was cut back by 1 base and J by 1 base. The CDR3 loop spans 14 amino acids. CDR1 is GTSNPN and CDR2 is SVGIG in the germline V gene (reference sequence). In nucleotides, the CDR3 is TGTGCCTGGAGTGATCGGGGGGGCACAGATACGCAGTATTTT. This translates into CAWSDRGGTDTQYF.

The rearrangement joins TRBV5-1 to TRBJ2-3, with 12 nucleotides matching TRBD2. The CDR3 sequence is 14 residues long. Germline V CDR1 and CDR2: SGHRS, YFSETQ. Trimming removed 3 bases from V and 5 bases from J; junction bases left unmatched: 1. The CDR3 coding sequence is TGCGCCAGCAGCTCTAGCGGGGGGGGAGATACGCAGTATTTT. Protein sequence: CASSSSGGGDTQYF.

V gene TRBV20-1 combines with J gene TRBJ1-2, with D possibly matching TRBD1 (5 bases). The CDR3 runs 11 residues. Per the germline V gene, CDR1 is DFQATT and CDR2 is SNEGSKA (reference sequence). V shed 3 bases and J shed 6 bases, with 8 bases lying between them. The CDR3 nucleotides are TGCAGTGCTAGCTCCAGGGATGGCTACACCTTC. Translated, it gives CSASSRDGYTF.

J is TRBJ2-3 and V is TRBV9; TRBD1 is a possible D gene (5 bases). Trimming removed 2 bases from V and 4 bases from J, with 14 bases in between. The germline V gene encodes CDR1 SGDLS and CDR2 YYNGEE. The length of the CDR3 is 15 residues. The DNA of the CDR3 is TGTGCCAGCAGCGTTCGGCCAGGGATTGCAGATACGCAGTATTTT. Encoded protein: CASSVRPGIADTQYF.

The rearrangement uses TRBV5-5 and TRBJ1-3; a weak D match, TRBD1 (6 bases). Trimming stripped 3 bases from V and 1 base from J, with 11 bases between. The CDR3 covers 15 residues. The V gene's germline CDR1 is SGHKS and CDR2 YYEKEE (reference sequence). The CDR3 sequence: CASSSHRVSGNTIYF. The DNA of the CDR3 is TGTGCCAGCAGCTCCCACAGGGTTTCTGGAAACACCATATATTTT. The full variable domain, rest sourced from reference TRBV5-5 and TRBJ1-3, is DAGVTQSPTHLIKTRGQQVTLRCSPISGHKSVSWYQQVLGQGPQFIFQYYEKEERGRGNFPDRFSARQFPNYSSELNVNALLLGDSALYLCASSSHRVSGNTIYFGEGSWLTVV.